What follows are 31 T cell receptor beta chains derived from one specimen sequenced in a study of T cell responses to AZD1222 COVID-19 vaccine. Clones were read by immunoSEQ multiplex PCR, and TCRdb kept only the in-frame ones, dropping some. The repertoire consists of about 120,000 clones, with approximately 93% occurring once and the leading ten covering 2.5% to 3.5%. The sequenced sample was peripheral blood, obtained on day 0 of AZD1222 vaccination. The source is an adult in good health.

This clone was counted a single time. This rearrangement joins TRBV6-5 to TRBJ2-3; D unresolved. Trimming took off 5 bases at V and 9 bases at J, with 15 bases between the two ends. Germline V lookup: CDR1 MNHEY, CDR2 SVGAGI. The CDR3 has 13 amino acids. Here the CDR3 reads CASSMSEKDTQYF. CDR3 nucleotides: TGTGCCAGCAGTATGTCCGAGAAGGACACGCAGTATTTT.

This clone showed up just once. The chain combines TRBV6-6 with TRBJ1-2, with no clear D. The CDR3 contains 12 residues. In germline, CDR1 is MNHNY, CDR2 SVGAGI (reference sequence). With 7 bases removed from V and 10 bases from J, the gap between germline ends came to 16 bases. The CDR3 protein is CASNRATRDYTF. Written as DNA, the CDR3 is TGTGCCAGCAACCGGGCCACGAGGGACTACACCTTC.

The chain employs TRBV18 and TRBJ1-5, with D possibly TRBD1 on 5 matching bases. This CDR3 has 18 amino acids. The germline gives CDR1 KGHSH, CDR2 LQKENI. Trimming shortened V by 3 bases and J by 0 bases, and 18 bases separated the two germline ends. The CDR3 DNA reads TGTGCCAGCTCACCTTCAGGGATGGACTTATATAGCAATCAGCCCCAGCATTTT. This translates into CASSPSGMDLYSNQPQHF.

This clone was seen a handful of times. This chain uses TRBV12-3 or TRBV12-4 with TRBJ2-5; maybe TRBD2 (6 bases). The CDR3 length is 13 residues. V lost 3 bases and J lost 2, with 7 bases in between. This chain's CDR3 is CASSFRGQETQYF. In nucleotides, the CDR3 is TGTGCCAGCAGTTTCCGGGGGCAAGAGACCCAGTACTTC.

The chain carries TRBV7-2 and TRBJ2-5, with 12 bases that match TRBD1. Trimming removed 6 bases from V and 5 bases from J; junction bases left unmatched: 10. From germline, CDR1 is SGHTA and CDR2 FQGNSA. This CDR3 is 16 amino acids long. The CDR3 sequence is CASSSYGTGGSETQYF. The CDR3, as DNA: TGTGCCAGCAGTTCCTACGGGACAGGGGGCTCCGAGACCCAGTACTTC. Supplemented by reference TRBV7-2 and TRBJ2-5, the full variable domain reads GAGVSQSPSNKVTEKGKDVELRCDPISGHTALYWYRQSLGQGLEFLIYFQGNSAPDKSGLPSDRFSAERTGGSVSTLTIQRTQQEDSAVYLCASSSYGTGGSETQYFGPGTRLLVL.

This chain links TRBV7-9 with TRBJ2-5; D call uncertain. This CDR3 spans 13 amino acids. Trimming removed 4 bases from V and 1 base from J, with 7 bases in between. Germline assignment: CDR1 SEHNR and CDR2 FQNEAQ (reference sequence). CDR3 sequence reads: CASSSSSQETQYF. CDR3 DNA sequence: TGTGCCAGCAGCTCAAGTAGCCAAGAGACCCAGTACTTC.

This clone was seen a handful of times. The V call is TRBV18, the J call TRBJ2-3; D possibly corresponds to TRBD2 (6 bases). The CDR3 is 13 amino acids. Germline V CDR1 and CDR2: KGHSH, LQKENI. Trimming removed 8 bases at V and 6 bases at J, with 15 bases between. CDR3 sequence (DNA): TGTGCCAGCGCGACTAGTCTGGTTGATACGCAGTATTTT. It encodes CASATSLVDTQYF.

The chain has TRBV28 and TRBJ1-2; D remains unclear. Germline assignment: CDR1 MDHEN and CDR2 SYDVKM. The CDR3 length is 15 residues. The germline V and J ends were trimmed by 2 bases and 6 bases, with 16 bases remaining between them. The DNA for the CDR3 is TGTGCCAGCAGTTTAGTAGCTGCGGGTTTAAATGGCTACACCTTC. Protein: CASSLVAAGLNGYTF.

CDR3 loop: CASSFQWAGEVEQYF. In DNA form, the CDR3 reads TGTGCCAGCAGCTTTCAGTGGGCGGGAGAAGTCGAGCAGTACTTC. The chain joins TRBV3-1 (or the pseudogene TRBV3-2) to TRBJ2-7; 7 positions match TRBD2. V gave up 5 bases and J gave up 6 bases; unmatched junction bases: 13. The CDR3 contains 15 residues. Per the germline V gene, CDR1 is LGHDT and CDR2 is YNNKEL (reference sequence).

V usage is TRBV20-1 and J usage is TRBJ1-2, with D uncertain. Per the germline V gene, CDR1 is DFQATT and CDR2 is SNEGSKA (reference sequence). Trimming took off 3 bases at V and 3 bases at J, with 5 bases between the two ends. CDR3 size: 11 residues. The chain's CDR3 is CSASDHYGYTF. The CDR3 region has the DNA TGCAGTGCTAGTGATCACTATGGCTACACCTTC.

There are a few counts of this clone. This chain joins TRBV19 and TRBJ2-7; a weak D match, TRBD2 (6 bases). Germline V gives CDR1 LNHDA, CDR2 SQIVND (reference sequence). The length of the CDR3 is 17 residues. Trimming pared 3 bases from V and 8 bases from J, leaving 26 bases between. The CDR3 spells CASSIERESGAPLQQYF. DNA of the CDR3: TGTGCCAGTAGTATCGAACGGGAGAGTGGGGCCCCTCTACAGCAGTACTTC.

This clone was seen a single time. V is TRBV10-3 and J is TRBJ2-6, with D perhaps TRBD1 or TRBD2 (5 bases each). CDR1 and CDR2 from the germline V gene are ENHRY and SYGVKD. The CDR3 covers 16 residues. Trimming took off 8 bases at V and 2 bases at J, with 16 bases between the two ends. The CDR3 spells CAIGGSRVTGANVLTF. The CDR3 DNA reads TGTGCCATCGGGGGTAGCCGAGTAACTGGGGCCAACGTCCTGACTTTC.

This chain connects TRBV7-8 to TRBJ2-5, with D uncertain. The CDR3 covers 14 residues. With 7 bases removed from V and 2 bases from J, the gap between germline ends came to 14 bases. Per the germline V gene, CDR1 is SGHVS and CDR2 is FQNEAQ. CDR3 sequence (DNA): TGTGCCAGCACCATAAGGGCACCACAAGAGACCCAGTACTTC. Amino acids: CASTIRAPQETQYF.

This chain links TRBV9 with TRBJ2-3, with TRBD2 matching over 13 bases. Germline V CDR1 and CDR2: SGDLS, YYNGEE. This CDR3 spans 16 amino acids. V trimming: 7 bases; J trimming: 0 bases; junction bases outside the gene matches: 5. The CDR3 bases are TGTGCCAGCGGAGGGACTAGCGGGATCAGCACAGATACGCAGTATTTT. It is translated as CASGGTSGISTDTQYF.

The chain couples TRBV5-4 to TRBJ2-5; 7 bases map to TRBD1. J lost 2 bases, V lost 3 bases, and 7 bases had no gene match. The CDR3 spans 15 residues. From germline, CDR1 is SGHNT and CDR2 YYREEE (reference sequence). The CDR3, as DNA: TGTGCCAGCAGCTGGAAACCGACAGGGCAAGAGACCCAGTACTTC. Its protein is CASSWKPTGQETQYF.

Here the CDR3 DNA reads TGCGCCAGCCAAGGACTAGCGGGAGGGCCTAACACAGATACGCAGTATTTT. Translation gives CASQGLAGGPNTDTQYF. The chain uses TRBV5-1 and TRBJ2-3, with TRBD2 matching over 15 bases. After removal of 7 bases from V and 2 bases from J, the junction contained 8 bases not matched to a gene. Germline CDR1 is SGHRS and CDR2 is YFSETQ. The CDR3 runs to 17 residues.

This chain connects TRBV30 to TRBJ2-1; 9 nucleotides agree with TRBD1. V lost 4 bases, J lost 7 bases, and 14 bases stayed unmatched. The CDR3 contains 16 residues. Germline lookup yields CDR1 GTSNPN and CDR2 SVGIG (reference sequence). CDR3 sequence (DNA): TGTGCCTGGACCCCCCCGTTGGACAGGGGTAGGAATGAGCAGTTCTTC. This encodes CAWTPPLDRGRNEQFF.

This chain links TRBV19 with TRBJ2-5, with D unresolved. The V end lost 3 bases, the J end lost 7 bases, and 6 bases lay between the germline ends. This CDR3 region has 11 residues. CDR1 and CDR2 from the germline V gene are LNHDA and SQIVND (reference sequence). CDR3 amino acids: CASSIGMTQYF. The CDR3 DNA is TGTGCCAGTAGTATCGGAATGACCCAGTACTTC.

The rearrangement uses TRBV28 and TRBJ1-5; the match to TRBD1 covers 9 bases. Germline trimming cut 3 bases from V and 0 bases from J; bases unmatched to any gene: 9. The CDR3 loop spans 18 amino acids. Germline CDR1 reads MDHEN; CDR2 reads SYDVKM. The CDR3 coding sequence is TGTGCCAGCAGTTTCGGGAAAACAGGGGGCTCTAGCAATCAGCCCCAGCATTTT. Translation gives CASSFGKTGGSSNQPQHF.

This chain uses TRBV7-9 with TRBJ2-7; 7 nucleotides align to TRBD1. The CDR3 consists of 15 residues. Germline CDR1 is SEHNR and CDR2 is FQNEAQ (reference sequence). J gave up 0 bases and V 3 bases, and 5 bases lay outside the gene matches. The CDR3 DNA is TGTGCCAGCAGCTTGGTAGGGGGCGTCTCCTACGAGCAGTACTTC. Amino acid sequence: CASSLVGGVSYEQYF.

The CDR3 region is CSVDRESTDTQYF. The DNA for the CDR3 is TGCAGCGTTGACCGGGAGAGCACAGATACGCAGTATTTT. This chain uses TRBV29-1 with TRBJ2-3; a possible D gene is TRBD2 (6 bases). V was trimmed by 3 bases and J by 0 bases, leaving 7 bases between them. CDR1 and CDR2 from the germline V gene are SQVTM and ANQGSEA. This CDR3 spans 13 amino acids.

This rearrangement joins TRBV27 to TRBJ1-6, with D possibly being TRBD1 (6 bases). Trimming removed 6 bases at V and 7 bases at J, with 16 bases between. CDR1 is MNHEY, CDR2 SMNVEV, per germline (reference sequence). This CDR3 has 15 amino acids. The CDR3 nucleotides are TGTGCCAGCAGGAAGGGGGACATAGAAAATTCACCCCTCCACTTT. It encodes CASRKGDIENSPLHF.

This chain links TRBV9 with TRBJ2-3, with TRBD1 as a possible D gene (5 bases). Germline V gene data show CDR1 as SGDLS and CDR2 as YYNGEE. The CDR3 length is 14 residues. V was cut by 3 bases and J by 0 bases, with 8 bases left in between. CDR3 DNA: TGTGCCAGCAGCGGACGGACAAGCACAGATACGCAGTATTTT. The encoded protein is CASSGRTSTDTQYF.

CDR3 residues: CASSLPGKGYGYTF. The CDR3 DNA reads TGTGCCAGCAGTTTACCGGGGAAGGGCTATGGCTACACCTTC. The chain joins TRBV28 to TRBJ1-2; D gene unclear. Germline CDR1 is MDHEN and CDR2 is SYDVKM. The length of the CDR3 is 14 residues. V lost 2 bases and J 4 bases, leaving 11 bases between the germline ends.

CDR3 sequence (DNA): TGTGCCAGCAGCGTAGCTCCGACTAGCGATACGCAGTATTTT. Protein: CASSVAPTSDTQYF. This chain joins TRBV9 and TRBJ2-3; the match to TRBD2 covers 7 bases. After removal of 0 bases from V and 6 bases from J, the junction contained 4 bases not matched to a gene. The length of the CDR3 is 14 residues. Per germline, CDR1 SGDLS and CDR2 YYNGEE.

The gene calls are TRBV28 and TRBJ2-1, with D unclear. The CDR3 covers 17 residues. CDR1 and CDR2 from the germline V gene are MDHEN and SYDVKM. V lost 6 bases to trimming and J lost 2 bases, with 20 bases between them. The CDR3 sequence: CASSHMFSSSAYNEQFF. The CDR3 DNA is TGTGCCAGCAGCCACATGTTCTCTAGTTCCGCCTACAATGAGCAGTTCTTC.

This sequence joins TRBV28 and TRBJ1-2, with a tentative D call TRBD1 (6 bases). CDR1 and CDR2 (germline): MDHEN, SYDVKM. Trimming pared 7 bases from V and 2 bases from J, leaving 11 bases between. The CDR3 has 13 amino acids. The CDR3 DNA sequence: TGTGCCAGCAAACTTACAGGGAACTATGGCTACACCTTC. It translates to CASKLTGNYGYTF.

The chain is built from TRBV29-1 and TRBJ1-1; D gene unclear. The CDR3 has 11 amino acids. Trimming cost V 5 bases and J 3 bases, with 7 bases left between them. CDR1 is SQVTM and CDR2 is ANQGSEA in the germline V gene. CDR3 DNA: TGCAGCGTTATATATGACACTGAAGCTTTCTTT. It specifies CSVIYDTEAFF.

The V and J genes are TRBV5-1 and TRBJ2-7, with no clear D. CDR3 length equals 15 residues. V gave up 0 bases and J gave up 0 bases, with 10 bases separating them. CDR1 is SGHRS and CDR2 is YFSETQ in the germline V gene. CDR3: CASSLGTDTSYEQYF. DNA for the CDR3: TGCGCCAGCAGCTTGGGAACAGACACCTCCTACGAGCAGTACTTC.

This chain links TRBV30 with TRBJ1-5; no firm D call. Germline values: CDR1 GTSNPN, CDR2 SVGIG (reference sequence). The CDR3 sequence is 14 residues long. V was shortened by 1 base and J by 3 bases, with 10 bases between the two germline ends. The CDR3 is CAWSAERYNQPQHF. The CDR3 DNA sequence: TGTGCCTGGAGTGCGGAAAGGTACAATCAGCCCCAGCATTTT.

The V call is TRBV28, the J call TRBJ1-5; no definite D call. Looked up from germline, CDR1 is MDHEN and CDR2 is SYDVKM. The CDR3 consists of 15 residues. Between the trimmed V and J ends, which lost 7 bases and 3 bases, there was a span of 16 bases. In nucleotides, the CDR3 is TGTGCCAGCACCACCAAAAGGGCCCTCAATCAGCCCCAGCATTTT. Its translation: CASTTKRALNQPQHF.